The 6 T cell receptor beta chains in this list originate from one sample, sequenced in a study of OX40 agonist ivuxolimab in advanced cancers. Profiling relied on immunoSEQ multiplex PCR, and the TCRdb table lists in-frame clones only, not all of them. Of under 70,000 clones in the sample, roughly 86% were seen once. This material consisted of CD4+ or CD8+ T cells sorted from blood, taken in a trial of the OX40 agonist ivuxolimab. These TCRs come from an adult with an advanced solid tumor such as melanoma, head and neck, liver or kidney cancer.

CDR3 sequence reads: CASSRSRQGQLYGYTF. CDR3 in DNA: TGTGCCAGCTCACGTTCGAGACAGGGTCAGCTCTATGGCTACACCTTC. The chain couples TRBV18 to TRBJ1-2; 7 bases agree with TRBD1. Trimming cost V 4 bases and J 4 bases; bases outside gene matches: 12. CDR1 is KGHSH and CDR2 is LQKENI in the germline V gene. The CDR3 contains 16 residues.

This rearrangement joins TRBV10-3 to TRBJ1-1; 8 bases map to TRBD1. The CDR3 totals 14 residues. Germline values: CDR1 ENHRY, CDR2 SYGVKD. V lost 2 bases, J lost 6 bases, and 5 bases stayed unmatched. CDR3 nucleotide sequence: TGTGCCATCAGTGAGAGGACAGGGTCTTCTGAAGCTTTCTTT. This sequence encodes CAISERTGSSEAFF.

This clone came up a few times. The rearrangement uses TRBV28 and TRBJ2-5; 8 positions match TRBD2. This CDR3 is built from 15 residues. Germline values: CDR1 MDHEN, CDR2 SYDVKM. The J segment lost 4 bases and the V segment lost 6 bases, leaving 10 bases of the junction unmatched. The DNA for the CDR3 is TGTGCCAGCAGCCCCCCACGGGAGGGCCGAGAGACCCAGTACTTC. Translation: CASSPPREGRETQYF.

J is TRBJ2-2 and V is TRBV19; TRBD2 is a possible D gene (5 bases). This CDR3 spans 15 amino acids. The germline gives CDR1 LNHDA, CDR2 SQIVND (reference sequence). The V end was cut by 6 bases, the J end by 4 bases, with 15 bases between. CDR3 nucleotides: TGTGCCAGTAGACCACGGTCCGCGGGCACCGGGGAGCTGTTTTTT. Encoded protein: CASRPRSAGTGELFF.

The chain is built from TRBV28 and TRBJ2-1; tentative D call: TRBD1 (6 bases). Germline V gene sequence: CDR1 MDHEN, CDR2 SYDVKM. This CDR3 has 13 amino acids. Trimming removed 3 bases at V and 9 bases at J, with 12 bases between. The CDR3 DNA follows: TGTGCCAGCAGTTTGGCAGGGGTGGGTGAGCAGTTCTTC. Translated: CASSLAGVGEQFF. Full variable domain (outside the CDR3, taken from reference TRBV28 and TRBJ2-1): DVKVTQSSRYLVKRTGEKVFLECVQDMDHENMFWYRQDPGLGLRLIYFSYDVKMKEKGDIPEGYSVSREKKERFSLILESASTNQTSMYLCASSLAGVGEQFFGPGTRLTVL.

The gene calls are TRBV19 and TRBJ2-3; maybe TRBD2 (5 bases). The germline V and J ends were trimmed by 10 bases and 2 bases, with 16 bases remaining between them. Germline-derived CDR1 and CDR2 are LNHDA and SQIVND (reference sequence). This CDR3 region has 14 residues. The CDR3 nucleotides are TGTGCCACCCCAAGAGCGGCAACCACAGATACGCAGTATTTT. Its protein is CATPRAATTDTQYF.